This entry features one TCR beta chain sequence. This sample is drawn from a study of blood T cell repertoires in COVID-19. This CDR3 comprises 12 residues. V shed 11 bases and J shed 0 bases, with 8 bases lying between them. Germline CDR1 reads ENHRY; CDR2 reads SYGVKD. TCRdb's table, derived via immunoSEQ multiplex PCR, lists solely in-frame clones and lacks some. The sample shows approximately 250,000 clones, under 90% of them seen only once. The clonotype comes from a man aged 25-45 years with acute COVID-19. The sequenced sample consisted of PBMCs or T cells enriched from blood (not recorded which). V and J are TRBV10-3 and TRBJ1-3; D gene unclear. CDR3 region: CASGSSGNTIYF. The CDR3 bases are TGTGCCTCAGGAAGCTCTGGAAACACCATATATTTT.